This TCR beta chain was captured in a study of blood T cell repertoires in COVID-19. Whole-study context: PBMCs, B-cell-depleted T cells, or T cells provided the cDNA or gDNA that made up the material.

V was clipped by 2 bases and J by 3 bases, with 8 bases between them. Germline lookup yields CDR1 LGHDT and CDR2 YNNKEL (reference sequence). There are 13 residues in the CDR3. In the authors' methods: Cell counts per sample came from amplifying reference gene primers. Some clones are missing from TCRdb's copy, which holds only in-frame ones; the method was immunoSEQ multiplex PCR. The DNA gave D and trimming, while V, J and clone size come from that table. This sample yields 70,000 or so clones, of which approximately 83% are seen a single time; 5.5% to 7.5% belongs to the top ten. What was sequenced was peripheral blood. The chain employs TRBV3-1 (or the pseudogene TRBV3-2) and TRBJ2-7; no definite D call. This receptor was taken from a woman in her sixties with acute or convalescent COVID-19. The CDR3 nucleotides are TGTGCCAGCAGCCAATCGCAGGTCTACGAGCAGTACTTC. Protein product: CASSQSQVYEQYF.